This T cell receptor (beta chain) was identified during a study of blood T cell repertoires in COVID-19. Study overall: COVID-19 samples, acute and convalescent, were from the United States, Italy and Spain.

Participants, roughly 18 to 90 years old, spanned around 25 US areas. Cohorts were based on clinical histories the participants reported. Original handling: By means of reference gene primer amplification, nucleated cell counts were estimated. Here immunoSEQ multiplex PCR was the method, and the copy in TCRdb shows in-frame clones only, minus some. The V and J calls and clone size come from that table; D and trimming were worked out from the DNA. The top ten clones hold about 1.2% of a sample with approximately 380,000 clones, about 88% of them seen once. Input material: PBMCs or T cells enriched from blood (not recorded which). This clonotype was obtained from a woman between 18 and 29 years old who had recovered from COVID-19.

For the CDR3, the DNA is TGTGCCAGCAGCCCGCGGACAGGGTCGGTTGGCAATCAGCCCCAGCATTTT. It encodes CASSPRTGSVGNQPQHF. This chain uses TRBV7-2 with TRBJ1-5; 8 bases agree with TRBD1. V lost 5 bases to trimming and J lost 2 bases; unmatched junction nucleotides: 11. Germline CDR1 reads SGHTA; CDR2 reads FQGNSA. The CDR3 consists of 17 residues.